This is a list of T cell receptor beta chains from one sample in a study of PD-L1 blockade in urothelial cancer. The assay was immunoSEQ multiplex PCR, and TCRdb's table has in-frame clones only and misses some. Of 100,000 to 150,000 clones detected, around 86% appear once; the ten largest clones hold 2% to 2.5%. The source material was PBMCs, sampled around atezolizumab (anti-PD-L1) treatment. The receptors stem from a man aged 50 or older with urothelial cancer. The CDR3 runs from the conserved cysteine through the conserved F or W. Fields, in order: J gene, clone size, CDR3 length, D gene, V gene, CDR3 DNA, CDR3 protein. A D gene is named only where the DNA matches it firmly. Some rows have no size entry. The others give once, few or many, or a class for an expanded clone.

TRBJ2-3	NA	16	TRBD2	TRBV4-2	TGTGCCAGCAGCCAAGTGGGCGGGAGGGCCACAGATACGCAGTATTTT	CASSQVGGRATDTQYF
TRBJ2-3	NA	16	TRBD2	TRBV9	TGTGCCAGCAGCCCGACTAGCGGGAGTATCCCAGATACGCAGTATTTT	CASSPTSGSIPDTQYF
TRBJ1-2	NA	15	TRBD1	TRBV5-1	TGCGCCAGCAGCTTTTCGAGAGGGGGCTTCTATGGCTACACCTTC	CASSFSRGGFYGYTF
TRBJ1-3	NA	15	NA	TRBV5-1	TGCGCCAGCAGGGATACAGGATTCTCTGGAAACACCATATATTTT	CASRDTGFSGNTIYF
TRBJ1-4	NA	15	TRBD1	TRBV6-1	TGTGCCAGCAGTCCCGGACAGGCAACTAATGAAAAACTGTTTTTT	CASSPGQATNEKLFF
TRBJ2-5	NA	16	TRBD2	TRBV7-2	TGTGCCAGCAGCTTAGGAGGTGGCGGGAGGTCAGAGACCCAGTACTTC	CASSLGGGGRSETQYF
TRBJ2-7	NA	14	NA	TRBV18	TGTGCCAGCTCACCGGGCCGAAATTCCTACGAGCAGTACTTC	CASSPGRNSYEQYF
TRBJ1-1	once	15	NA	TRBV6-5	TGTGCCAGCAGTTCGGGTGGAGTCATGAACACTGAAGCTTTCTTT	CASSSGGVMNTEAFF
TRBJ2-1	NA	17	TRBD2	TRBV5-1	TGCGCCAGCAGCTTGGCCGGACTAGCGGGAGTTGGATATGAGCAGTTCTTC	CASSLAGLAGVGYEQFF
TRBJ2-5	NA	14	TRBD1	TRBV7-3	TGTGCCAGCAGCCCCGGGACAGGGGACGTGACCCAGTACTTC	CASSPGTGDVTQYF
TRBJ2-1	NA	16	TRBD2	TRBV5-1	TGCGCCAGCAGCACCGGACTAGCGGGAGTCGGTAATGAGCAGTTCTTC	CASSTGLAGVGNEQFF
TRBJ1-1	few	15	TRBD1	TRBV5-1	TGCGCCAGCAGCTATCAAGGGACAGGGTTAACTGAAGCTTTCTTT	CASSYQGTGLTEAFF
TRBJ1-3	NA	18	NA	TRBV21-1	TGTGCCAGCAGCAAATCGGGACAGGGAAGGAGCTCTGGAAACACCATATATTTT	CASSKSGQGRSSGNTIYF
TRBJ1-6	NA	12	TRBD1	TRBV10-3	TGTGCCATCATGGGACAGAATTCACCCCTCCACTTT	CAIMGQNSPLHF
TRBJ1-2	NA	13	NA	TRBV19	TGTGCCTCTTTTTCTCTTGCGGGGTATGGCTACACCTTC	CASFSLAGYGYTF
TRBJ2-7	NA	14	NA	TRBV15	TGTGCCACCAGCAGAGGAATGGAGTCCTACGAGCAGTACTTC	CATSRGMESYEQYF
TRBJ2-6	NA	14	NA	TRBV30	TGTGCCTGCGGGTCCTCATCTGGGGCCAACGTCCTGACTTTC	CACGSSSGANVLTF
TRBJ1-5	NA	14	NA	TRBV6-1	TGTGCCAGCAGTGAAGAACCGACGGGACAGCCCCAGCATTTT	CASSEEPTGQPQHF
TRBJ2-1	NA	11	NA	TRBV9	TGTGCCAGCAAGCTTCGGAATGAGCAGTTCTTC	CASKLRNEQFF
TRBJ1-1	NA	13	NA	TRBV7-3	TGTGCCAGCAGAAAGGGAGGGAACACTGAAGCTTTCTTT	CASRKGGNTEAFF
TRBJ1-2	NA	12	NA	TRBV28	TGTGCCAGCACCCAAACACCCTATGGCTACACCTTC	CASTQTPYGYTF
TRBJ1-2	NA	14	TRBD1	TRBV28	TGTGCCAGCAGTTTAGGGACAGGGGTCTATGGCTACACCTTC	CASSLGTGVYGYTF
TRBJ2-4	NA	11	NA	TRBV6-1	TGTGCCAGACCCGGGAAAAACATTCAGTACTTC	CARPGKNIQYF
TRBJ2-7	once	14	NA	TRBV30	TGTGCCTGGAGTGAAGGGGCGGTCACCTACGAGCAGTACTTC	CAWSEGAVTYEQYF
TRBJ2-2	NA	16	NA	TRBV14	TGTGCCAGCAGAGTAGCGCCCCGACAGAACACCGGGGAGCTGTTTTTT	CASRVAPRQNTGELFF
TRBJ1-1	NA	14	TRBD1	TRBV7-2	TGTGCCAGCAGCTTTGCGTCAGGGGGCACTGAAGCTTTCTTT	CASSFASGGTEAFF
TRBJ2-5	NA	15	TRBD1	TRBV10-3	TGTGCCATCACCTCGGGACAGGGGGCGGCCGAGACCCAGTACTTC	CAITSGQGAAETQYF
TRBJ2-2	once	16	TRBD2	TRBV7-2	TGTGCCAGCAGCCGACCGACTAGCTCCGGCACCGGGGAGCTGTTTTTT	CASSRPTSSGTGELFF
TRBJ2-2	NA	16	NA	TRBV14	TGTGCCAGCAGCCCCCTGGCAGGGGTTGTTAACGGGGAGCTGTTTTTT	CASSPLAGVVNGELFF
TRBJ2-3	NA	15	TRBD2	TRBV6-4	TGTGCCAGCAGTGACCAAGCGGGAGACACAGATACGCAGTATTTT	CASSDQAGDTDTQYF
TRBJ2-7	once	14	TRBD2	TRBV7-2	TGTGCCAGCAGCTTTAGCGGGAGCTCCTACGAGCAGTACTTC	CASSFSGSSYEQYF
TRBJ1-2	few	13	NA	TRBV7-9	TGTGCCAGCACCTTGGGGGGTAACTATGGCTACACCTTC	CASTLGGNYGYTF
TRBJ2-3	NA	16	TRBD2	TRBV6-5	TGTGCCAGCAGTTACTCGAAACTAGCGGGAGCAGATACGCAGTATTTT	CASSYSKLAGADTQYF
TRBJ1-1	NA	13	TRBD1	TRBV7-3	TGTGCCAGCAGCTCGACAGGGGGGGATGAAGCTTTCTTT	CASSSTGGDEAFF
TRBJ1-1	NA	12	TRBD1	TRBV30	TGTGCCGGACAGGGGGCTGAGACTGAAGCTTTCTTT	CAGQGAETEAFF
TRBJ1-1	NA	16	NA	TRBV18	TGTGCCAGCTCTAAACGGGCTGCGGGTTCTGGCACTGAAGCTTTCTTT	CASSKRAAGSGTEAFF
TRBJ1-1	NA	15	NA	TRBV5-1	TGCGCCAGCAGCTTGGCCGCCAGGGGTAGCACTGAAGCTTTCTTT	CASSLAARGSTEAFF
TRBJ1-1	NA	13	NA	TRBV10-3	TGTGCCATCTCCCCCAGGGCCGTTGATGAAGCTTTCTTT	CAISPRAVDEAFF
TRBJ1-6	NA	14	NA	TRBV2	TGTGCCACCCAGGGAGGTTACTATAATTCACCCCTCCACTTT	CATQGGYYNSPLHF
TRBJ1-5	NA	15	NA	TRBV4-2	TGTGCCAGCAGCCAAGATATCCAATACAGTCAGCCCCAGCATTTT	CASSQDIQYSQPQHF
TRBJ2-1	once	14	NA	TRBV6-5	TGTGCCAGCAGGGACGGGACTGTCTACAATGAGCAGTTCTTC	CASRDGTVYNEQFF
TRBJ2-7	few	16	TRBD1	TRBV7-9	TGTGCCAGCAGCCCAACAGGGGGACAGGGGGCGTGGGAGCAGTACTTC	CASSPTGGQGAWEQYF
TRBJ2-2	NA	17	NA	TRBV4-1	TGCGCCAGCAGCCAAGATCTAAGACAGTCGTACGCCGGGGAGCTGTTTTTT	CASSQDLRQSYAGELFF
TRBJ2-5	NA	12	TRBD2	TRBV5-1	TGCGCCAGCAGAGCGGGAGCTGAGACCCAGTACTTC	CASRAGAETQYF
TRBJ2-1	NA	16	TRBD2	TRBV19	TGTGCCAGTAGTAACCTACTAGCGGCCTCCTACAATGAGCAGTTCTTC	CASSNLLAASYNEQFF
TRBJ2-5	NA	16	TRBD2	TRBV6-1	TGTGCCAGCAGTGGTCACCGGGACTACCCTCTCCAGGCCCAGTACTTC	CASSGHRDYPLQAQYF
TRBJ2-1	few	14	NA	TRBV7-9	TGTGCCAGCAGCCGACGTGGGGGGATCGATGAGCAGTTCTTC	CASSRRGGIDEQFF
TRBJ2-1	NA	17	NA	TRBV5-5	TGTGCCAGCAGGACCCTCTCCCGAGGGAGCTCCTACAATGAGCAGTTCTTC	CASRTLSRGSSYNEQFF
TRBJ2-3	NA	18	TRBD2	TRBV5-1	TGCGCCAGCATAAGGGGTCAACCGGGACTAGCGGGCACAGATACGCAGTATTTT	CASIRGQPGLAGTDTQYF
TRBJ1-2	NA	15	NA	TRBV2	TGTGCCAGCGCTCTCTCCCAGGGGTCTGTGGGTGGCTACACCTTC	CASALSQGSVGGYTF
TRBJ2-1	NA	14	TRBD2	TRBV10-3	TGTGCCATCAGCGGGGGGGGCCATTACAATGAGCAGTTCTTC	CAISGGGHYNEQFF